A selection of T cell receptor beta chains follows, all from one sample in a study of shared clonotypes between healthy human individuals. Libraries were prepared by immunoSEQ multiplex PCR; TCRdb keeps only in-frame clonotypes and omits some of them. The table shows a few hundred thousand clones, with about 96% occurring only once. Sequencing used memory CD8+ T cells sorted from blood. These receptors all stem from a man aged 25-45 years in good health. Each CDR3 is given with its conserved first and last residue. D genes are given only for firm matches. Size is omitted from some rows. Given values are once, few, many or a class for expanded clones.

-	-	TRBV28	TRBJ2-3	CASSTLEGTDTQYF	TGTGCCAGCAGTACCCTCGAGGGCACAGATACGCAGTATTTT
-	-	TRBV7-9	TRBJ2-7	CASSAYREGEQYF	TGTGCCAGCAGCGCCTACAGGGAGGGCGAGCAGTACTTC
TRBD2	-	TRBV5-4	TRBJ2-7	CASTNGGLAAHEQYF	TGTGCCAGCACAAACGGGGGACTAGCGGCCCACGAGCAGTACTTC
-	-	TRBV27	TRBJ1-5	CASSNAGSRSSSNQPQHF	TGTGCCAGCAGTAACGCCGGGTCCAGATCTTCTAGCAATCAGCCCCAGCATTTT
-	-	TRBV7-2	TRBJ2-3	CASSLLADTQYF	TGTGCCAGCAGCTTGCTAGCTGATACGCAGTATTTT
TRBD1	-	TRBV6-4	TRBJ1-4	CASSDSRQGFGEKLFF	TGTGCCAGCAGTGACTCCCGACAGGGGTTCGGGGAAAAACTGTTTTTT
TRBD2	-	TRBV4-2	TRBJ2-7	CASSQGLAGGTYEQYF	TGTGCCAGCAGCCAGGGACTAGCGGGAGGGACCTACGAGCAGTACTTC
TRBD2	-	TRBV5-6	TRBJ2-5	CASSLDGSGTLQETQYF	TGTGCCAGCAGCTTGGACGGTAGCGGGACTCTCCAAGAGACCCAGTACTTC
-	once	TRBV19	TRBJ2-3	CASRADMTDTQYF	TGTGCCAGTAGGGCGGATATGACAGATACGCAGTATTTT
TRBD2	-	TRBV7-2	TRBJ2-5	CASSSVRGTSGRVETQYF	TGTGCCAGCAGCTCAGTTAGGGGGACTAGCGGGAGGGTTGAGACCCAGTACTTC
-	once	TRBV27	TRBJ2-7	CASSLGRGAYEQYF	TGTGCCAGCAGTTTAGGAAGGGGCGCCTACGAGCAGTACTTC
-	-	TRBV9	TRBJ2-5	CASSVWTDQETQYF	TGTGCCAGCAGCGTCTGGACAGACCAAGAGACCCAGTACTTC
-	once	TRBV9	TRBJ2-1	CASSDHPRLGYNEQFF	TGTGCCAGCAGCGACCACCCCAGACTAGGTTACAATGAGCAGTTCTTC
-	-	TRBV7-6	TRBJ2-1	CASSLGLASYNEQFF	TGTGCCAGCAGCTTAGGTCTAGCGTCCTACAATGAGCAGTTCTTC
TRBD1	-	TRBV10-3	TRBJ1-5	CAISGWWDRGFRSNQPQHF	TGTGCCATCAGTGGGTGGTGGGACAGGGGCTTTCGCAGCAATCAGCCCCAGCATTTT
-	-	TRBV11-2	TRBJ2-7	CASSLVEASIEQYF	TGTGCCAGCAGCTTAGTTGAAGCTAGCATCGAGCAGTACTTC
-	once	TRBV11-2	TRBJ2-3	CASSLYGPSTDTQYF	TGTGCCAGCAGCTTATACGGCCCCAGCACAGATACGCAGTATTTT
TRBD2	-	TRBV27	TRBJ2-1	CASSLWGTSGALQQFF	TGTGCCAGCAGTTTATGGGGGACTAGCGGGGCCCTTCAGCAGTTCTTC
TRBD2	-	TRBV4-2	TRBJ2-1	CASSQEPAFRTSGDNEQFF	TGTGCCAGCAGCCAAGAACCCGCCTTTAGGACTAGCGGAGACAATGAGCAGTTCTTC
TRBD2	-	TRBV29-1	TRBJ2-2	CSVQGGVLNTGELFF	TGCAGCGTCCAGGGAGGGGTTCTAAACACCGGGGAGCTGTTTTTT
TRBD1	-	TRBV6-6	TRBJ2-7	CASSYSTGEEQYF	TGTGCCAGCAGTTACTCGACAGGGGAGGAGCAGTACTTC
-	-	TRBV30	TRBJ2-7	CAIYSLGSSYEQYF	TGTGCCATCTACAGCTTGGGGAGCTCCTACGAGCAGTACTTC
-	once	TRBV28	TRBJ2-4	CASSRPRTLAKNIQYF	TGTGCCAGCAGTCGACCTAGGACCCTAGCCAAAAACATTCAGTACTTC
-	once	TRBV7-2	TRBJ2-1	CASGRNSYNEQFF	TGTGCCAGCGGGAGGAACTCCTACAATGAGCAGTTCTTC